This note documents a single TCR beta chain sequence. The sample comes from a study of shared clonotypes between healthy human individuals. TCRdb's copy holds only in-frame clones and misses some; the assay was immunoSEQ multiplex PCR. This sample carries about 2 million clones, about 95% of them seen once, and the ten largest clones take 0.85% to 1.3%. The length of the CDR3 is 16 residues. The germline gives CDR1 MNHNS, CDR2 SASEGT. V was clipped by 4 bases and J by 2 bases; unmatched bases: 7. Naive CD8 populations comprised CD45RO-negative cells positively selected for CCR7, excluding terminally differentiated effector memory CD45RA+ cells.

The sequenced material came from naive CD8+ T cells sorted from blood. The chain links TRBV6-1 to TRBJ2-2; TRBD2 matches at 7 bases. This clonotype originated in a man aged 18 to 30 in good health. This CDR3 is CASSGALAINTGELFF. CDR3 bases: TGTGCCAGCAGTGGGGCACTAGCGATCAACACCGGGGAGCTGTTTTTT.